Shown below are 32 T cell receptor beta chains from a single sample sequenced in a study of blood T cell repertoires in COVID-19. Generated by immunoSEQ multiplex PCR, the TCRdb table keeps only in-frame clones and is missing some. The table has a few hundred thousand clones, 85% to 90% seen once. Sequencing was performed on PBMCs or T cells enriched from blood (not recorded which). The origin of the receptors is an older woman who had recovered from COVID-19.

This clone was detected a few times. The CDR3 nucleotides read TGTGCCAGCAGCTTGCTAGGGGGCGCCTCTGAAGCTTTCTTT. Translated, it gives CASSLLGGASEAFF. The genes are TRBV7-9 and TRBJ1-1; 7 bases are a match to TRBD1. The germline gives CDR1 SEHNR, CDR2 FQNEAQ (reference sequence). V lost 3 bases and J lost 6; bases outside the gene matches: 7. This CDR3 region has 14 residues.

This clone was seen only once. The chain links TRBV6-5 to TRBJ2-1; D perhaps matches TRBD2 (6 bases). V was clipped by 8 bases and J by 0 bases, with 14 bases between them. The CDR3 spans 15 residues. Germline V gives CDR1 MNHEY, CDR2 SVGAGI. The CDR3: CASGPGTRSYNEQFF. The CDR3 coding sequence is TGTGCCAGCGGCCCCGGGACTCGCTCCTACAATGAGCAGTTCTTC.

The chain has TRBV18 and TRBJ1-5; 8 nucleotides line up with TRBD1. Germline values: CDR1 KGHSH, CDR2 LQKENI. V shed 2 bases, J shed 4 bases, and the junction held 7 bases outside the gene matches. This CDR3 comprises 16 residues. The CDR3 nucleotides read TGTGCCAGCTCACCATTCGACAGGGGCGAAAATCAGCCCCAGCATTTT. Its translation: CASSPFDRGENQPQHF.

DNA of the CDR3: TGTGCCAGCAGCCCAGTCCCGGGACAGGGATCAGGGGCCAACGTCCTGACTTTC. This sequence encodes CASSPVPGQGSGANVLTF. The chain is built from TRBV7-9 and TRBJ2-6, with TRBD1 identical over 9 bases. The V gene's germline CDR1 is SEHNR and CDR2 FQNEAQ (reference sequence). The CDR3 sequence is 18 residues long. V trimming: 5 bases; J trimming: 4 bases; junction bases outside the gene matches: 12.

This sequence joins TRBV29-1 and TRBJ2-2; D may be TRBD2 (6 bases). There are 16 residues in the CDR3. The germline CDR1 and CDR2 sequences are SQVTM and ANQGSEA. The germline V and J ends were trimmed by 4 bases and 4 bases, with 19 bases remaining between them. The CDR3 region has the DNA TGCAGCGTTGTGACCCACCCTGGCGGGGCCACCGGGGAGCTGTTTTTT. Encoded protein: CSVVTHPGGATGELFF.

The CDR3 bases are TGTGCCAGACAGGGGGCGAACACCGGGGAGCTGTTTTTT. Amino acid sequence: CARQGANTGELFF. The chain links TRBV7-9 to TRBJ2-2; 8 bases match TRBD1. V was pared by 9 bases and J by 0 bases, with 0 bases of the junction left unmatched. From germline, CDR1 is SEHNR and CDR2 FQNEAQ (reference sequence). The CDR3 sequence is 13 residues long.

The chain couples TRBV3-1 (or the pseudogene TRBV3-2) to TRBJ1-1; tentatively, D is TRBD1 (5 bases). The germline gives CDR1 LGHDT, CDR2 YNNKEL (reference sequence). The CDR3 is 14 residues long. V was trimmed by 6 bases and J by 0 bases, leaving 11 bases between them. In DNA form, the CDR3 reads TGTGCCAGCAGGGAGGGAGGGGTGAACACTGAAGCTTTCTTT. Its protein is CASREGGVNTEAFF.

The chain uses TRBV4-1 and TRBJ2-2; 8 nucleotides align to TRBD2. The V segment lost 0 bases and the J segment 2 bases; nucleotides outside the gene matches: 5. The CDR3 is 17 residues long. In germline, CDR1 is MGHRA, CDR2 YSYEKL. Here the CDR3 reads CASSQDWLAGNTGELFF. The CDR3 bases are TGCGCCAGCAGCCAAGATTGGCTAGCGGGCAACACCGGGGAGCTGTTTTTT.

This chain uses TRBV5-1 with TRBJ2-1; D perhaps matches TRBD1 (5 bases). The V gene's germline CDR1 is SGHRS and CDR2 YFSETQ. The CDR3 is 16 residues long. The V and J ends lost 4 bases and 1 base respectively, with 15 bases between them. The CDR3 loop reads CASSTQPGLSYNEQFF. For the CDR3, the DNA is TGCGCCAGCAGCACCCAACCAGGGTTATCCTACAATGAGCAGTTCTTC.

The chain combines TRBV2 with TRBJ2-2; D may be TRBD2 (6 bases). The V gene lost 10 bases and the J gene lost 4 bases, with 13 bases spanning the gap. Per the germline V gene, CDR1 is SNHLY and CDR2 is FYNNEI. The CDR3 covers 13 residues. CDR3 nucleotide sequence: TGTGCCACTTCTCTAGCGTCCACCGGGGAGCTGTTTTTT. It specifies CATSLASTGELFF. Using reference TRBV2 and TRBJ2-2 for the parts outside the CDR3, the full variable domain is EPEVTQTPSHQVTQMGQEVILRCVPISNHLYFYWYRQILGQKVEFLVSFYNNEISEKSEIFDDQFSVERPDGSNFTLKIRSTKLEDSAMYFCATSLASTGELFFGEGSRLTVL.

The chain recombines TRBV5-1 with TRBJ2-1, with D possibly matching TRBD1 (6 bases). V was pared by 0 bases and J by 0 bases, with 16 bases between. In germline, CDR1 is SGHRS, CDR2 YFSETQ. The CDR3 is made up of 18 amino acids. The CDR3 is CASSLEVGATVSYNEQFF. The CDR3 DNA reads TGCGCCAGCAGCTTGGAGGTGGGGGCGACCGTCTCCTACAATGAGCAGTTCTTC.

This chain links TRBV4-1 with TRBJ2-7; possible D gene TRBD2, 6 bases. The CDR3 length is 18 residues. Germline CDR1 reads MGHRA; CDR2 reads YSYEKL. The V end was cut by 1 base, the J end by 3 bases, with 22 bases between. The DNA of the CDR3 is TGCGCCAGCAGCCAAGGCCGGGGTAGCGGAGGTTTCTTCTACGAGCAGTACTTC. As protein: CASSQGRGSGGFFYEQYF.

The rearrangement links TRBV3-1 (or the pseudogene TRBV3-2) to TRBJ2-1, with a possible D match to TRBD2 (6 bases). The CDR3 consists of 16 residues. Looked up from germline, CDR1 is LGHDT and CDR2 is YNNKEL (reference sequence). Deletions cut 0 bases from V and 2 bases from J, with 11 bases between. The CDR3 region is CASSQDTGEPYNEQFF. DNA for the CDR3: TGTGCCAGCAGCCAAGATACGGGGGAGCCCTACAATGAGCAGTTCTTC.

This clone turned up a few times. The V call is TRBV11-3, the J call TRBJ2-7, with D perhaps matching TRBD1 (5 bases). Germline V gene sequence: CDR1 SGHNT, CDR2 YENEEA. Trimming took off 1 base at V and 6 bases at J, with 10 bases between the two ends. The CDR3 loop spans 13 amino acids. The CDR3 loop is CASSLGGEGEQYF. CDR3 coding DNA: TGTGCCAGCAGCTTAGGGGGCGAAGGCGAGCAGTACTTC. The complete variable domain, with remaining parts taken from reference TRBV11-3 and TRBJ2-7, reads EAGVVQSPRYKIIEKKQPVAFWCNPISGHNTLYWYLQNLGQGPELLIRYENEEAVDDSQLPKDRFSAERLKGVDSTLKIQPAELGDSAVYLCASSLGGEGEQYFGPGTRLTVT.

The chain has TRBV29-1 and TRBJ2-7; TRBD2 agrees at 12 bases. V lost 7 bases and J lost 4; bases outside the gene matches: 11. The CDR3 contains 15 residues. CDR1 is SQVTM and CDR2 is ANQGSEA in the germline V gene. CDR3 DNA sequence: TGCAGCGCATCTCAGACTAGCGGGGGAACTTACGAGCAGTACTTC. This codes for CSASQTSGGTYEQYF.

A few counts support this clone. The rearrangement links TRBV7-8 to TRBJ2-7; TRBD2 agrees at 7 bases. CDR3 length equals 14 residues. Germline lookup yields CDR1 SGHVS and CDR2 FQNEAQ. J lost 2 bases, V lost 2 bases, and 3 bases had no gene match. CDR3 loop: CASSLQGGTYEQYF. The CDR3 coding sequence is TGTGCCAGCAGCTTACAGGGAGGGACCTACGAGCAGTACTTC.

The V call is TRBV6-5, the J call TRBJ1-5, with D unclear. The CDR3 is 13 amino acids. Trimming removed 10 bases from V and 4 bases from J, with 14 bases in between. Germline assignment: CDR1 MNHEY and CDR2 SVGAGI. CDR3 sequence: CATRLTGNQPQHF. In nucleotides, the CDR3 is TGTGCCACCAGGCTGACGGGTAATCAGCCCCAGCATTTT.

The chain is built from TRBV12-3 or TRBV12-4 and TRBJ1-4; tentatively, D is TRBD1 (5 bases). This CDR3 has 13 amino acids. Trimming shortened V by 6 bases and J by 5 bases, and 10 bases separated the two germline ends. The CDR3 here is CASSGGPNEKLFF. The CDR3 region has the DNA TGTGCCAGCAGCGGGGGTCCCAATGAAAAACTGTTTTTT.

The V gene is TRBV7-3, the J gene TRBJ2-1; TRBD2 agrees at 11 bases. CDR3 size: 15 residues. Looked up from germline, CDR1 is SGHTA and CDR2 is FQGTGA. V gave up 5 bases and J gave up 5 bases; unmatched junction bases: 5. CDR3 nucleotide sequence: TGTGCCAGCAGCCCCTCTAGCGGGAGGAACAATGAGCAGTTCTTC. Translated: CASSPSSGRNNEQFF.

Note on this clone: A junction boundary mismatches the germline segment, possibly from a read error. The CDR3 here is CASSFFGNYGYTF. In DNA form, the CDR3 reads TGTGCCAGCAGCTTCTTTGGTAACTATGGTTACACCTTC. V usage is TRBV13 and J usage is TRBJ1-2; D unclear. CDR1 and CDR2 from the germline V gene are PRHDT and FYEKMQ (reference sequence). The CDR3 totals 13 residues.

The J gene is TRBJ1-1, the V gene TRBV19; no reliable D call. This CDR3 contains 15 residues. V lost 4 bases, J lost 1 base, and 13 bases lay in between. CDR1 is LNHDA, CDR2 SQIVND, per germline (reference sequence). CDR3 bases: TGTGCCAGTAGTAAAGGAGGGATGAAGAACACTGAAGCTTTCTTT. Encoded protein: CASSKGGMKNTEAFF. Together with reference TRBV19 and TRBJ1-1, the CDR3 gives the full variable domain: DGGITQSPKYLFRKEGQNVTLSCEQNLNHDAMYWYRQDPGQGLRLIYYSQIVNDFQKGDIAEGYSVSREKKESFPLTVTSAQKNPTAFYLCASSKGGMKNTEAFFGQGTRLTVV.

This CDR3 reads CASSFEGSPLHF. The CDR3 nucleotides read TGTGCCAGCAGCTTCGAGGGCTCACCCCTCCACTTT. The V call is TRBV7-9, the J call TRBJ1-6; D is unclear. The germline V and J ends were trimmed by 3 bases and 10 bases, with 7 bases remaining between them. The CDR3 spans 12 residues. Germline V gene lookup returns CDR1 SEHNR and CDR2 FQNEAQ (reference sequence).

V is TRBV10-3 and J is TRBJ2-5, with 8 positions matching TRBD1. After removal of 11 bases from V and 5 bases from J, the junction contained 7 bases not matched to a gene. Germline V gives CDR1 ENHRY, CDR2 SYGVKD. The CDR3 is 12 amino acids. CDR3 nucleotide sequence: TGTGCCTCTGGACAGGGATCGGAGACCCAGTACTTC. It encodes CASGQGSETQYF.

V usage is TRBV27 and J usage is TRBJ2-1, with 7 bases fitting TRBD1. V lost 5 bases and J lost 9; bases outside the gene matches: 10. Looked up from germline, CDR1 is MNHEY and CDR2 is SMNVEV (reference sequence). The CDR3 has 14 amino acids. The CDR3 region has the DNA TGTGCCAGCAGTCCAAACAGGGGAGTGAGTGAGCAGTTCTTC. Translating gives CASSPNRGVSEQFF.

V and J are TRBV11-2 and TRBJ2-3; TRBD1 agrees at 9 bases. The CDR3 has 15 amino acids. Germline V gene data show CDR1 as SGHAT and CDR2 as FQNNGV. V gave up 5 bases and J gave up 1 base; unmatched junction bases: 4. The CDR3 loop reads CASSTWTGGTDTQYF. For the CDR3, the DNA is TGTGCCAGCAGCACCTGGACAGGGGGCACAGATACGCAGTATTTT.

The chain links TRBV7-2 to TRBJ2-1, with 11 positions matching TRBD2. CDR1 is SGHTA, CDR2 FQGNSA, per germline. The junction had 3 bases not matched to a gene; V was cut back by 4 bases and J by 4 bases. The CDR3 spans 15 residues. The CDR3, as DNA: TGTGCCAGCAGCTCGGGACTAGCGGCTTACAATGAGCAGTTCTTC. It specifies CASSSGLAAYNEQFF. Together with reference TRBV7-2 and TRBJ2-1, the CDR3 gives the full variable domain: GAGVSQSPSNKVTEKGKDVELRCDPISGHTALYWYRQSLGQGLEFLIYFQGNSAPDKSGLPSDRFSAERTGGSVSTLTIQRTQQEDSAVYLCASSSGLAAYNEQFFGPGTRLTVL.

V gene TRBV5-1 combines with J gene TRBJ2-5, with 10 bases that match TRBD2. Germline V gives CDR1 SGHRS, CDR2 YFSETQ. The CDR3 is 16 residues long. Trimming took 5 bases from V and 4 from J; bases not matched to a gene: 11. Written as DNA, the CDR3 is TGCGCCAGCAGAGGTAATAGCGGGGGGCCGGGAGAGACCCAGTACTTC. Protein product: CASRGNSGGPGETQYF.

CDR3 protein: CASSQDRSGFGGNTIYF. The CDR3 DNA sequence: TGTGCCAGCAGCCAAGACCGGTCAGGGTTCGGTGGAAACACCATATATTTT. The J gene is TRBJ1-3, the V gene TRBV3-1 (or the pseudogene TRBV3-2); D possibly corresponds to TRBD1 (5 bases). CDR1 and CDR2 from the germline V gene are LGHDT and YNNKEL (reference sequence). The CDR3 runs 17 residues. V lost 0 bases to trimming and J lost 3 bases, with 15 bases between them.

This chain uses TRBV20-1 with TRBJ2-1; 7 bases line up with TRBD2. Trimming took 6 bases from V and 8 from J; bases not matched to a gene: 4. This CDR3 spans 11 amino acids. Germline V lookup: CDR1 DFQATT, CDR2 SNEGSKA (reference sequence). The DNA for the CDR3 is TGCAGTGCGGTTACTAGCGATGAGCAGTTCTTC. Residues: CSAVTSDEQFF.

This chain connects TRBV4-2 to TRBJ2-7; possibly TRBD1 for D (5 bases). Germline lookup yields CDR1 LGHNA and CDR2 YNFKEQ. This CDR3 contains 14 residues. Trimming took 2 bases from V and 5 from J, leaving 13 bases between them. The CDR3, as DNA: TGTGCCAGCAGCCAAACCAGGGCAAAGAACGAGCAGTACTTC. It yields the protein CASSQTRAKNEQYF.

This clone was detected only a few times. The chain couples TRBV7-8 to TRBJ2-1; possibly TRBD2 for D (5 bases). CDR3 length: 15 residues. With 8 bases removed from V and 3 bases from J, the gap between germline ends came to 17 bases. Germline values: CDR1 SGHVS, CDR2 FQNEAQ. CDR3 nucleotide sequence: TGTGCCAGCGACCCGATTCGGGGTGTCTACAATGAGCAGTTCTTC. Translated, it gives CASDPIRGVYNEQFF. Combining the CDR3 with reference TRBV7-8 and TRBJ2-1 gives the whole variable domain GAGVSQSPRYKVAKRGQDVALRCDPISGHVSLFWYQQALGQGPEFLTYFQNEAQLDKSGLPSDRFFAERPEGSVSTLKIQRTQQEDSAVYLCASDPIRGVYNEQFFGPGTRLTVL.

The chain links TRBV11-3 to TRBJ2-2, with 7 bases identical to TRBD2. The CDR3 sequence is 15 residues long. CDR1 and CDR2 from the germline V gene are SGHNT and YENEEA. V was pared by 2 bases and J by 4 bases, with 4 bases of the junction left unmatched. CDR3 loop: CASSLFWGGTGELFF. As DNA, the CDR3 is TGTGCCAGCAGCTTATTTTGGGGGGGCACCGGGGAGCTGTTTTTT.